This entry concerns a single TCR beta chain. The sample is drawn from a study of cytomegalovirus exposure and HLA in healthy donors. The PCR employed 60 Vbeta primers together with 13 Jbeta primers. Profiling relied on immunoSEQ multiplex PCR, and the TCRdb table lists in-frame clones only, not all of them. Of roughly 93,000 clones in the sample, around 81% were seen once. This CDR3 comprises 15 residues. The V gene's germline CDR1 is SGDLS and CDR2 YYNGEE. Trimming cost V 4 bases and J 0 bases; bases outside gene matches: 5. This TCR came from a man aged 25-40 years in good health and CMV-seronegative. Sample: PBMCs. The J gene is TRBJ2-7, the V gene TRBV9; 9 bases agree with TRBD1. The DNA for the CDR3 is TGTGCCAGCAGCCCCCTGGGACAGGGCTCCTACGAGCAGTACTTC. Its translation is CASSPLGQGSYEQYF.